This is a list of T cell receptor beta chains from one sample in a study of shared clonotypes between healthy human individuals. Produced via immunoSEQ multiplex PCR; TCRdb's table is partial and in-frame only. The table shows millions of clones, with roughly 94% occurring only once. The sequencing sample was made of naive CD4+ T cells sorted from blood. The receptors originated from a man between 18 and 35 years old in good health. CDR3s include the opening cysteine and the closing phenylalanine or tryptophan.

j_gene	v_gene	CDR3aa
TRBJ2-2	TRBV19	CASSMPSQWNTGELFF
TRBJ1-2	TRBV5-1	CASSLEGNYGYTF
TRBJ2-7	TRBV5-4	CASSMRGREKQYF
TRBJ2-5	TRBV6-6	CASSFGNTGVQETQYF
TRBJ2-3	TRBV28	CASGLGGFRDTQYF
TRBJ2-5	TRBV9	CASSVSGTGRQETQYF
TRBJ2-5	TRBV7-2	CASSLGQEETQYF
TRBJ2-7	TRBV28	CASRTRDRSYEQYF
TRBJ2-1	TRBV6-5	CASSYEKPSGIWGQFF
TRBJ1-1	TRBV7-6	CASSSGAKANTEAFF
TRBJ2-6	TRBV5-1	CASSLVDTGANVLTF
TRBJ2-7	TRBV6-5	CASSPVGLAVYEQYF
TRBJ2-5	TRBV7-2	CASSTGTSGETQYF
TRBJ2-3	TRBV7-2	CASSADRGTQYF
TRBJ1-3	TRBV19	CASSIEQGPGNTIYF
TRBJ2-7	TRBV6-5	CASSYSGTGLYEQYF
TRBJ2-7	TRBV5-1	CASSLGIAGFSYEQYF
TRBJ2-7	TRBV2	CASSDWIDSYEQYF
TRBJ2-7	TRBV7-9	CASSLGGTGIDEQYF
TRBJ1-4	TRBV5-1	CASSLGPGAAYEKLFF
TRBJ1-6	TRBV5-4	CASSYDSSNSPLHF
TRBJ2-7	TRBV5-8	CASSLAGQASYEQYF
TRBJ1-1	TRBV10-3	CAISTAYQGGSTEAFF
TRBJ2-7	TRBV4-1	CASRGRGSYEQYF
TRBJ1-6	TRBV27	CASSSGTGAFTLNSPLHF
TRBJ2-4	TRBV2	CASSEGRRAKNIQYF
TRBJ2-5	TRBV5-1	CASSLAKGVFWTGRVETQYF
TRBJ2-1	TRBV5-1	CASSLADGNEQFF
TRBJ2-7	TRBV7-2	CASSLFQGNYEQYF
TRBJ1-1	TRBV4-1	CASSQPTEEAFF
TRBJ2-5	TRBV7-2	CASSLQGAGETQYF
TRBJ2-7	TRBV7-9	CASSDDRPEQYF
TRBJ2-1	TRBV7-6	CASSLVPGQGGNHEQFF
TRBJ1-6	TRBV5-4	CASSHGQVVSSPLHF
TRBJ1-3	TRBV4-1	CASSQVTDSGNTIYF
TRBJ2-5	TRBV5-1	CASSLAGRIQGETQYF
TRBJ1-4	TRBV6-1	CASSEPPGGNEKLFF
TRBJ2-7	TRBV4-3	CASSPGLAREQYF
TRBJ1-1	TRBV4-1	CASSQGRGNTEAFF
TRBJ1-2	TRBV18	CASSSSTQNYGYTF
TRBJ2-3	TRBV6-5	CASSSQGQGTDTQYF
TRBJ1-5	TRBV28	CASSLDGKAQPQHF
TRBJ2-7	TRBV27	CASSLEYPPGQMLYEQYF
TRBJ2-7	TRBV30	CAWSPGNEQYF
TRBJ1-1	TRBV18	CASARTENTEAFF
TRBJ2-1	TRBV7-2	CASSLVAGASYNEQFF
TRBJ1-4	TRBV7-9	CASSQDGATNEKLFF
TRBJ2-5	TRBV7-9	CASSLPTGQETQYF
TRBJ2-4	TRBV6-6	CASSYPRTENIQYF
TRBJ1-1	TRBV5-1	CASSWAGDVTEAFF
TRBJ1-1	TRBV29-1	CSVEGQITEAFF
TRBJ2-7	TRBV10-2	CASSDAGTGSEQYF
TRBJ2-2	TRBV5-4	CASSIDGTANTGELFF
TRBJ2-5	TRBV7-8	CASAGGGVETQYF